This TCR beta chain was captured by sequencing in a study of brain T cells in children with intractable seizures. With regard to this clone: The sample contains more than one DNA sequence encoding this CDR3.

This table comes from immunoSEQ multiplex PCR, and its TCRdb copy is limited to in-frame clones, with some not included. The sample yields about 340,000 clones, roughly 93% seen once. Time point here: blood from clinic visit 5 months post-surgery; TSC patient then seizure free. Germline lookup yields CDR1 MNHEY and CDR2 SVGAGI. This CDR3 contains 14 residues. Trimming took 3 bases from V and 1 from J, leaving 9 bases between them. The receptor was isolated from a boy less than two years old with tuberous sclerosis and intractable seizures. This chain uses TRBV6-5 with TRBJ1-1; TRBD1 might be the D (5 bases). Specimen: peripheral blood, collected 4 to 5 months after surgery. The CDR3 DNA follows: TGTGCCAGCAGTTATCCGGGGGGGAACACTGAAGCTTTCTTT. It translates to CASSYPGGNTEAFF.